Below are 29 T cell receptor beta chains sequenced from a single sample in a study of blood T cell repertoires in COVID-19. Sequencing was performed with immunoSEQ multiplex PCR; in TCRdb, only in-frame clones are kept and a portion is missing. There are about 210,000 clones in the sample; about 84% occur only once, and about 6% lies in the top ten. Specimen: PBMCs or T cells enriched from blood (not recorded which). The source is a man aged 35 to 55 with acute COVID-19.

The chain recombines TRBV5-4 with TRBJ1-1, with 8 bases aligning to TRBD1. The CDR3 runs 17 residues. Germline lookup yields CDR1 SGHNT and CDR2 YYREEE (reference sequence). After removal of 0 bases from V and 0 bases from J, the junction contained 7 bases not matched to a gene. In nucleotides, the CDR3 is TGTGCCAGCAGCTTGGACCCTCAGGGGGCTATGAACACTGAAGCTTTCTTT. This encodes CASSLDPQGAMNTEAFF.

The chain joins TRBV11-2 to TRBJ2-4, with TRBD1 identical over 7 bases. Germline V CDR1 and CDR2: SGHAT, FQNNGV. This CDR3 region has 14 residues. V lost 5 bases to trimming and J lost 8 bases; unmatched junction nucleotides: 9. The chain's CDR3 is CASSPTTGSDIQYF. The CDR3 coding sequence is TGTGCCAGCAGCCCTACGACAGGGTCTGACATTCAGTACTTC.

The genes are TRBV28 and TRBJ2-3, with 7 positions matching TRBD2. Looked up from germline, CDR1 is MDHEN and CDR2 is SYDVKM. With 2 bases clipped from V and 1 base from J, the junction kept 3 bases outside the gene matches. This CDR3 region has 15 residues. CDR3 in amino acids: CASSLSLAGTDTQYF. Here the CDR3 DNA reads TGTGCCAGCAGTTTAAGTCTAGCGGGCACAGATACGCAGTATTTT. The full variable domain, completed using reference TRBV28 and TRBJ2-3, is DVKVTQSSRYLVKRTGEKVFLECVQDMDHENMFWYRQDPGLGLRLIYFSYDVKMKEKGDIPEGYSVSREKKERFSLILESASTNQTSMYLCASSLSLAGTDTQYFGPGTRLTVL.

The chain couples TRBV30 to TRBJ1-1; D may be TRBD1 (5 bases). The CDR3 runs 13 residues. From germline, CDR1 is GTSNPN and CDR2 SVGIG (reference sequence). Trimming removed 2 bases from V and 4 bases from J, with 11 bases in between. The CDR3 protein is CAWSQGSITEAFF. CDR3 bases: TGTGCCTGGAGTCAGGGTTCGATCACTGAAGCTTTCTTT.

The CDR3: CASRGGTLGTDTQYF. The CDR3 DNA follows: TGTGCCAGCAGGGGAGGGACATTGGGCACAGATACGCAGTATTTT. J is TRBJ2-3 and V is TRBV28, with a weak D call TRBD2 (7 bases). CDR1 is MDHEN, CDR2 SYDVKM, per germline. Trimming removed 6 bases at V and 1 base at J, with 14 bases between. The CDR3 loop spans 15 amino acids.

The chain joins TRBV11-2 to TRBJ2-1, with 12 bases identical to TRBD2. The germline V gene has CDR1 SGHAT and CDR2 FQNNGV. Trimming removed 5 bases from V and 8 bases from J; junction bases left unmatched: 10. The CDR3 runs 16 residues. The CDR3 nucleotides are TGTGCCAGCAGCCTACTAGCGGGAGGAGGGGTCTATGAGCAGTTCTTC. Protein sequence: CASSLLAGGGVYEQFF.

This rearrangement joins TRBV27 to TRBJ1-1; possible D gene TRBD1, 6 bases. V gave up 5 bases and J gave up 4 bases, with 14 bases separating them. The germline gives CDR1 MNHEY, CDR2 SMNVEV (reference sequence). This CDR3 is 14 amino acids long. CDR3 loop: CASSNRVLRTEAFF. As DNA, the CDR3 is TGTGCCAGCAGTAACAGGGTTCTTCGCACTGAAGCTTTCTTT.

V gene TRBV5-1 combines with J gene TRBJ2-7, with 9 nucleotides matching TRBD1. The length of the CDR3 is 16 residues. CDR1 and CDR2 (germline): SGHRS, YFSETQ. V lost 0 bases and J lost 5; bases outside the gene matches: 9. In DNA form, the CDR3 reads TGCGCCAGCAGCTTGGGATCGCGGGACAGGGTTCACGAGCAGTACTTC. It is translated as CASSLGSRDRVHEQYF.

This clone was seen a single time. V is TRBV9 and J is TRBJ2-3, with D possibly matching TRBD1 (5 bases). CDR3 length: 14 residues. The V gene's germline CDR1 is SGDLS and CDR2 YYNGEE. Trimming pared 3 bases from V and 5 bases from J, leaving 13 bases between. The CDR3 spells CASSEGARIDTQYF. Here the CDR3 DNA reads TGTGCCAGCAGCGAAGGGGCCCGGATAGATACGCAGTATTTT.

The CDR3 DNA reads as TGTGCCAGCAGCTTAGATTACCGGCGGAGGCTGTACTTC. Translated: CASSLDYRRRLYF. V gene TRBV11-2 combines with J gene TRBJ2-7; D might be TRBD2 (5 bases). Trimming pared 0 bases from V and 12 bases from J, leaving 15 bases between. Per germline, CDR1 SGHAT and CDR2 FQNNGV. The CDR3 is made up of 13 amino acids.

The V and J genes are TRBV5-1 and TRBJ2-7; TRBD2 might be the D (6 bases). The length of the CDR3 is 13 residues. The V end was cut by 3 bases, the J end by 4 bases, with 11 bases between. Germline-derived CDR1 and CDR2 are SGHRS and YFSETQ. The CDR3 reads CASSSEGVYEQYF. The CDR3 region has the DNA TGCGCCAGCAGCTCGGAGGGAGTGTACGAGCAGTACTTC.

Written as DNA, the CDR3 is TGCAGCGTGCGGGGGGGCGCGGATGGAAACACCATATATTTT. This encodes CSVRGGADGNTIYF. The chain links TRBV29-1 to TRBJ1-3, with D perhaps TRBD1 (6 bases). The germline V gene encodes CDR1 SQVTM and CDR2 ANQGSEA. CDR3 length: 14 amino acids. Trimming pared 6 bases from V and 3 bases from J, leaving 15 bases between.

The V gene is TRBV28, the J gene TRBJ2-2; 8 nucleotides line up with TRBD1. V shed 8 bases, J shed 5 bases, and the junction held 4 bases outside the gene matches. The CDR3 runs 13 residues. Germline values: CDR1 MDHEN, CDR2 SYDVKM. CDR3 loop: CASAGGATGELFF. CDR3 nucleotide sequence: TGTGCCAGCGCAGGGGGCGCAACCGGGGAGCTGTTTTTT. Supplemented by reference TRBV28 and TRBJ2-2, the full variable domain reads DVKVTQSSRYLVKRTGEKVFLECVQDMDHENMFWYRQDPGLGLRLIYFSYDVKMKEKGDIPEGYSVSREKKERFSLILESASTNQTSMYLCASAGGATGELFFGEGSRLTVL.

V and J are TRBV7-2 and TRBJ1-5; perhaps TRBD1 as D (5 bases). The V gene's germline CDR1 is SGHTA and CDR2 FQGNSA. This CDR3 contains 17 residues. The V gene lost 5 bases and the J gene lost 2 bases, with 19 bases spanning the gap. This CDR3 reads CASSPQGSGVGNQPQHF. CDR3 in DNA: TGTGCCAGCAGCCCGCAGGGCTCGGGGGTTGGCAATCAGCCCCAGCATTTT.

The chain carries TRBV10-3 and TRBJ2-2; 8 bases are shared with TRBD1. Germline V gene sequence: CDR1 ENHRY, CDR2 SYGVKD. The CDR3 loop spans 14 amino acids. The V and J ends lost 10 bases and 7 bases, in that order; junction bases with no gene match: 11. The CDR3: CATRTGSNGGELFF. The DNA for the CDR3 is TGTGCCACTCGGACAGGGTCGAACGGCGGGGAGCTGTTTTTT.

This chain connects TRBV18 to TRBJ2-1, with D perhaps TRBD1 (6 bases). The germline gives CDR1 KGHSH, CDR2 LQKENI. The CDR3 loop spans 11 amino acids. Trimming took 3 bases from V and 13 from J, leaving 10 bases between them. CDR3 sequence: CASSPGAAQFF. The CDR3 DNA follows: TGTGCCAGCTCACCGGGGGCAGCTCAGTTCTTC.

This clone has a single count. V and J are TRBV30 and TRBJ1-2; 8 bases align to TRBD1. Trimming took 4 bases from V and 4 from J; bases not matched to a gene: 11. This CDR3 spans 15 amino acids. CDR1 is GTSNPN and CDR2 is SVGIG in the germline V gene (reference sequence). The chain's CDR3 is CAWTRTGLNSYGYTF. The CDR3 nucleotides read TGTGCCTGGACCCGGACAGGGCTGAACAGCTATGGCTACACCTTC.

V is TRBV2 and J is TRBJ2-1; 12 bases are a match to TRBD2. With 8 bases clipped from V and 5 bases from J, the junction kept 4 bases outside the gene matches. Germline CDR1 SNHLY, CDR2 FYNNEI. The CDR3 covers 14 residues. CDR3 nucleotides: TGTGCCAGCTGCCTAGCGGGAGGGGACAATGAGCAGTTCTTC. Translation gives CASCLAGGDNEQFF.

The DNA of the CDR3 is TGTGCCAGCAGCCGACTCCCGGTACGATCTGGGGCCAACGTCCTGACTTTC. Translating it yields CASSRLPVRSGANVLTF. This chain uses TRBV9 with TRBJ2-6; D ambiguous. CDR1 SGDLS and CDR2 YYNGEE come from the germline V gene. The CDR3 length is 17 residues. V was cut by 4 bases and J by 1 base, with 15 bases left in between.

The chain recombines TRBV9 with TRBJ2-5, with D perhaps matching TRBD1 (5 bases). The CDR3 spans 16 residues. Per germline, CDR1 SGDLS and CDR2 YYNGEE. Trimming removed 3 bases from V and 7 bases from J, with 22 bases in between. The CDR3 bases are TGTGCCAGCAGCGCCCATGAACAGGTTTATAGTGGGACCCAGTACTTC. Protein sequence: CASSAHEQVYSGTQYF.

The chain joins TRBV19 to TRBJ2-5, with TRBD2 matching 7 bases. This CDR3 is built from 15 residues. Germline values: CDR1 LNHDA, CDR2 SQIVND (reference sequence). V lost 4 bases to trimming and J lost 5 bases; unmatched junction nucleotides: 10. In DNA, the CDR3 is TGTGCCAGTAGTACTCCTTTCGGGAGGAGCGAGACCCAGTACTTC. It yields the protein CASSTPFGRSETQYF.

The chain links TRBV5-1 to TRBJ1-2; 8 bases match TRBD1. The germline CDR1 and CDR2 sequences are SGHRS and YFSETQ. The V segment lost 0 bases and the J segment 7 bases; nucleotides outside the gene matches: 11. The CDR3 extends over 16 amino acids. This chain's CDR3 is CASSLVSGTGPPGYTF. The CDR3 DNA reads as TGCGCCAGCAGCTTGGTATCCGGGACAGGCCCCCCTGGCTACACCTTC.

This clone showed up just once. This chain uses TRBV28 with TRBJ1-2; D perhaps matches TRBD1 (5 bases). With 4 bases removed from V and 13 bases from J, the gap between germline ends came to 22 bases. CDR1 MDHEN and CDR2 SYDVKM come from the germline V gene. The CDR3 spans 14 residues. The CDR3 loop reads CASSSLTPPDSPTF. In nucleotides, the CDR3 is TGTGCCAGCAGTTCCTTAACCCCCCCCGACAGTCCCACCTTC.

This clone appeared a few times. The chain recombines TRBV28 with TRBJ1-4, with TRBD1 identical over 9 bases. Looked up from germline, CDR1 is MDHEN and CDR2 is SYDVKM. This CDR3 comprises 16 residues. The junction had 11 bases not matched to a gene; V was cut back by 6 bases and J by 6 bases. The CDR3 loop is CASRHSRTGADEKLFF. In nucleotides, the CDR3 is TGTGCCAGCAGACACTCTCGGACAGGGGCTGATGAAAAACTGTTTTTT.

The rearrangement links TRBV11-2 to TRBJ1-1; D is ambiguous. V was trimmed by 0 bases and J by 5 bases, leaving 13 bases between them. Germline loops: CDR1 SGHAT, CDR2 FQNNGV. This CDR3 has 15 residues. CDR3 loop: CASSLELRALTEAFF. The DNA of the CDR3 is TGTGCCAGCAGCTTAGAATTGCGGGCTTTGACTGAAGCTTTCTTT. Based on the CDR3 plus reference TRBV11-2 and TRBJ1-1, the full variable domain is EAGVAQSPRYKIIEKRQSVAFWCNPISGHATLYWYQQILGQGPKLLIQFQNNGVVDDSQLPKDRFSAERLKGVDSTLKIQPAKLEDSAVYLCASSLELRALTEAFFGQGTRLTVV.

This sequence joins TRBV9 and TRBJ2-1; TRBD2 matches at 14 bases. The ends lost 5 bases at V and 9 bases at J; junction bases unmatched: 7. Germline CDR1 is SGDLS and CDR2 is YYNGEE. This CDR3 is 15 amino acids long. The CDR3 DNA reads as TGTGCCAGCAGGGGGACTAGCGGGAGAAATATTGAGCAGTTCTTC. It specifies CASRGTSGRNIEQFF.

The gene calls are TRBV5-6 and TRBJ2-1, with 9 bases fitting TRBD2. The V segment lost 4 bases and the J segment 1 base; nucleotides outside the gene matches: 6. Germline CDR1 SGHDT, CDR2 YYEEEE. This CDR3 has 16 amino acids. This CDR3 is CASSLLAGESYNEQFF. In DNA form, the CDR3 reads TGTGCCAGCAGCCTACTAGCGGGCGAATCCTACAATGAGCAGTTCTTC.

The V and J genes are TRBV28 and TRBJ2-1, with D perhaps TRBD1 (6 bases). V was clipped by 6 bases and J by 0 bases, with 18 bases between them. The CDR3 is 17 amino acids. Germline loops: CDR1 MDHEN, CDR2 SYDVKM. The CDR3 DNA is TGTGCCAGCAGACAAGGGACACTACTCCTCTCCTACAATGAGCAGTTCTTC. Encoded protein: CASRQGTLLLSYNEQFF.

The chain has TRBV5-4 and TRBJ1-4; the match to TRBD1 covers 10 bases. Germline CDR1 is SGHNT and CDR2 is YYREEE (reference sequence). The J segment lost 4 bases and the V segment lost 2 bases, leaving 5 bases of the junction unmatched. This CDR3 has 16 residues. The CDR3 region has the DNA TGTGCCAGCAGCTTTGGAGACAGGGGGCGTAATGAAAAACTGTTTTTT. Translation gives CASSFGDRGRNEKLFF.